This TCR beta chain was sequenced for a study of OX40 agonist ivuxolimab in advanced cancers. The overall study: Partial responses were seen in three patients, one with hepatocellular carcinoma and two with cutaneous melanoma.

Study-wide results and limits: Among the lowest levels of clonal expansion were found in partial responders at 0.1-3.0 mg/kg. CD4+ and CD8+ blood T cells expanded clonally by week 6 at 0.1 to 3.0 mg/kg. Average numbers of expanded clones were greater in CD8+ T cells than in CD4+.

Comment on this clone: Its target is not known.

TCRdb keeps only in-frame clones here, not all; method: immunoSEQ multiplex PCR. The sample includes under 50,000 clones, 65% to 85% of them seen just once. Germline loops: CDR1 LNHDA, CDR2 SQIVND (reference sequence). The V end lost 5 bases, the J end lost 8 bases, and 19 bases lay between the germline ends. CDR3 length: 15 amino acids. The clonotype originates from an adult with an advanced solid tumor such as melanoma, head and neck, liver or kidney cancer. V gene TRBV19 combines with J gene TRBJ1-3; no clear D gene. The source material was CD4+ or CD8+ T cells sorted from blood, sampled in a trial of the OX40 agonist ivuxolimab. The CDR3: CASSFSSLATHTIYF. The CDR3 nucleotides read TGTGCCAGTAGTTTTTCGAGCTTGGCCACGCACACCATATATTTT.